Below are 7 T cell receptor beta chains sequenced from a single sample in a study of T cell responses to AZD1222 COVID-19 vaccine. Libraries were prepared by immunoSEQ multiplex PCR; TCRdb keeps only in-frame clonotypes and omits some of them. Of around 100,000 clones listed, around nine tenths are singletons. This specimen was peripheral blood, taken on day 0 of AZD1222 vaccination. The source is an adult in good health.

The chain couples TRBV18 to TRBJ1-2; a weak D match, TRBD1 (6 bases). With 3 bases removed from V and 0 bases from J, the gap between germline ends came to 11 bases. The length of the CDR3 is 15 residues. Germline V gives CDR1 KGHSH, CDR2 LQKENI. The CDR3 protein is CASSPSGETNYGYTF. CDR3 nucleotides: TGTGCCAGCTCACCCTCAGGGGAGACTAACTATGGCTACACCTTC.

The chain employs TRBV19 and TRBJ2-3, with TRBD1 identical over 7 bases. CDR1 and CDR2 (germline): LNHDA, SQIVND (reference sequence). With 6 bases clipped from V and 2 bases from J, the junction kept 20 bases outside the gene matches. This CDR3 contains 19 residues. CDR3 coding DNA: TGTGCCAGTAGAAGAGGGGGCGCGTCATACGTTGCCTTCACAGATACGCAGTATTTT. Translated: CASRRGGASYVAFTDTQYF.

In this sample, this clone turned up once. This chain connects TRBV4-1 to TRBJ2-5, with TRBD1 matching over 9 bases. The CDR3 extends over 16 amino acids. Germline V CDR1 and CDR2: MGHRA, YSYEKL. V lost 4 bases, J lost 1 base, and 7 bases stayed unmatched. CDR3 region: CASSRENRGLQETQYF. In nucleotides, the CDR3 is TGCGCCAGCAGCCGGGAAAACAGGGGGCTCCAAGAGACCCAGTACTTC.

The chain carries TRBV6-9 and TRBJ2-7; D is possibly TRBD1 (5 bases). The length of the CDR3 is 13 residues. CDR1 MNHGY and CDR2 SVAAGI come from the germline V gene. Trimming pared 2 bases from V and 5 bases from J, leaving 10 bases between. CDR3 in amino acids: CASSYGQGNEQYF. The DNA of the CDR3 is TGTGCCAGCAGTTATGGGCAGGGAAACGAGCAGTACTTC.

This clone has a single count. CDR3 DNA: TGTGCCAGCAGCGGGACTAGCGGGAGTGGAAATGAGCAGTTCTTC. Translation: CASSGTSGSGNEQFF. The chain combines TRBV9 with TRBJ2-1; TRBD2 matches at 13 bases. Unmatched junction bases numbered 4, after V lost 3 bases and J lost 7 bases. This CDR3 comprises 15 residues. Germline V gene sequence: CDR1 SGDLS, CDR2 YYNGEE.

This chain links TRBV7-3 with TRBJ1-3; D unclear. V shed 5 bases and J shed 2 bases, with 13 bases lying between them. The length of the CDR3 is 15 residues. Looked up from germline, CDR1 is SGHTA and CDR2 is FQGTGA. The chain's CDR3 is CASSAAGAAGNTIYF. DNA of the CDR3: TGTGCCAGCAGCGCCGCGGGCGCTGCTGGAAACACCATATATTTT.

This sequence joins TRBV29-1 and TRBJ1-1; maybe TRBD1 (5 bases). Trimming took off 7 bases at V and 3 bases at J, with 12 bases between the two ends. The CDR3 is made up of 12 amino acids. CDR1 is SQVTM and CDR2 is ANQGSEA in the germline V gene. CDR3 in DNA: TGCAGCGCCTTAACAGGAGACACTGAAGCTTTCTTT. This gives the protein CSALTGDTEAFF. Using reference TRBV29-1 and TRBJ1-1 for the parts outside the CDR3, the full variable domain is SAVISQKPSRDICQRGTSLTIQCQVDSQVTMMFWYRQQPGQSLTLIATANQGSEATYESGFVIDKFPISRPNLTFSTLTVSNMSPEDSSIYLCSALTGDTEAFFGQGTRLTVV.